The clone carrying this T cell receptor (beta chain) was seen only once. No antigen is known for it. The cells of the mixed lymphocyte reaction underwent a roughly six-day coculture at 37°C. Germline lookup yields CDR1 SGDLS and CDR2 YYNGEE. V was clipped by 0 bases and J by 1 base, with 26 bases between them. The CDR3 runs to 21 residues. Clones were sequenced by immunoSEQ multiplex PCR, and TCRdb holds only the in-frame ones, with some missing. The sample has about 6,600 clones, around 33% seen once. This entry is derived from a study of siplizumab effects on memory and regulatory T cells. Study details: In pairs, mixed lymphocyte reactions were done either with siplizumab at 1 ug/mL or without any drug present. Whole-study findings and limits: The authors mapped only a minor fraction of alloreactive clones to unstimulated subsets. Tregs that proliferated in siplizumab cultures did not have their suppressive function confirmed.

The sequencing input was CFSE-low (dividing) CD8+ T cells sorted from an allogeneic mixed lymphocyte reaction. The chain recombines TRBV9 with TRBJ2-1, with D possibly being TRBD1 or TRBD2 (5 bases each). The receptor was derived from a human donor in good health; the cells came from an allogeneic mixed lymphocyte reaction. In DNA, the CDR3 is TGTGCCAGCAGCGTAGAGAGTGCGTGGGGAATCCTTGGGGGATCCTACAATGAGCAGTTCTTC. Translated: CASSVESAWGILGGSYNEQFF.